The present T cell receptor beta chain was sequenced within a study of CD8+CD57+ T cells in acquired aplastic anemia. Findings and limits, study-wide: Fewer than 30 CD8+ CDR3 sequences were shared between patients and controls.

Profiling of TCR beta VDJ combinations and CDR3 sequences used genomic DNA as template. TCRdb reanalysed the reads using MiXCR and keeps one entry per CDR3 protein. This sample yields about 470,000 distinct CDR3 sequences, of which about a third are seen a single time; 0.7% to 1% belongs to the top ten. This clonotype was seen at least ten times. Its cognate antigen is unknown. Those patients picked for sequencing had displayed CD8+CD57+ cell expansion on flow cytometry. Blood came from patients not yet given any therapy. The length of the CDR3 is 14 residues. V lost 3 bases to trimming and J lost 1 base, with 12 bases between them. The germline V gene encodes CDR1 SQVTM and CDR2 ANQGSEA.

The genes are TRBV29-1 and TRBJ1-1; D gene unclear. This TCR came from a human donor with aplastic anemia. Sequences were obtained from sorted CD4+, CD8+, or CD8+CD57+ T cells (not recorded which) from PBMCs. The CDR3 region has the DNA TGCAGCGTTGAGCGCGAAGTGGGGAACACTGAAGCTTTCTTT. Its protein product is CSVEREVGNTEAFF.